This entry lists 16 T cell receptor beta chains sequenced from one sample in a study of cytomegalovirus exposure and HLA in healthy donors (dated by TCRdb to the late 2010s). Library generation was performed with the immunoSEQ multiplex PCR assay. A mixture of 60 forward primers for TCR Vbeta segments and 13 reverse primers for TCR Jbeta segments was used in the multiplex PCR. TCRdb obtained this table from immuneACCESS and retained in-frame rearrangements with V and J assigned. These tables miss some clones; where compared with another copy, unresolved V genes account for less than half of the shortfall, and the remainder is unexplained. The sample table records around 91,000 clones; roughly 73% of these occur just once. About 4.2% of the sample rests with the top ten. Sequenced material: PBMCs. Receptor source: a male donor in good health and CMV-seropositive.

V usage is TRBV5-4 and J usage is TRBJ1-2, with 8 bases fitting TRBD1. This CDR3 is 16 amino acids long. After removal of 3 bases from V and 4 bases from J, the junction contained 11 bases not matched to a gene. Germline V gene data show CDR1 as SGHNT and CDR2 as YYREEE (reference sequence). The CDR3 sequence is CASSSAKGQGPYGYTF. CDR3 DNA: TGTGCCAGCAGCTCTGCAAAAGGACAGGGACCCTATGGCTACACCTTC.

The CDR3 sequence: CASREGGRGHSPLHF. The DNA of the CDR3 is TGTGCCAGCCGGGAAGGGGGCAGGGGGCATTCACCCCTCCACTTT. The chain is built from TRBV2 and TRBJ1-6, with TRBD1 identical over 8 bases. Germline CDR1 and CDR2: SNHLY and FYNNEI. V lost 8 bases, J lost 8 bases, and 11 bases stayed unmatched. The CDR3 has 15 amino acids.

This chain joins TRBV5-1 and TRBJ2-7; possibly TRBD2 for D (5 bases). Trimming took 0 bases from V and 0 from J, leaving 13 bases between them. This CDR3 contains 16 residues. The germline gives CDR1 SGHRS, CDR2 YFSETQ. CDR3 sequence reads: CASSLDPGSGSYEQYF. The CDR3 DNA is TGCGCCAGCAGCTTGGATCCTGGGAGTGGCTCCTACGAGCAGTACTTC.

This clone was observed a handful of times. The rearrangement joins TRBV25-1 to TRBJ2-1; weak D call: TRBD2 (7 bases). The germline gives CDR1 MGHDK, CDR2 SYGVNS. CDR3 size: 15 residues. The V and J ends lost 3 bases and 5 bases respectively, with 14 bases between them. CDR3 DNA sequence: TGTGCCAGCAGTGATGTTGGGGGGGGGCACAATGAGCAGTTCTTC. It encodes CASSDVGGGHNEQFF. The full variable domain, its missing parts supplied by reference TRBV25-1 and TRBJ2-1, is EADIYQTPRYLVIGTGKKITLECSQTMGHDKMYWYQQDPGMELHLIHYSYGVNSTEKGDLSSESTVSRIRTEHFPLTLESARPSHTSQYLCASSDVGGGHNEQFFGPGTRLTVL.

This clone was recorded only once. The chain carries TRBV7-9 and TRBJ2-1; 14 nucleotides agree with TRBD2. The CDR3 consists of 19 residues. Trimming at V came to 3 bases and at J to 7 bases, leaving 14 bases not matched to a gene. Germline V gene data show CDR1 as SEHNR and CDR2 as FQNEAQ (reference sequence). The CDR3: CASSFSRLAGGDKENEQFF. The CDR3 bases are TGTGCCAGCAGCTTCAGCCGACTAGCGGGAGGGGATAAAGAGAATGAGCAGTTCTTC. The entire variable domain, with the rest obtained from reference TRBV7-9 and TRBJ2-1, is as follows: DTGVSQNPRHKITKRGQNVTFRCDPISEHNRLYWYRQTLGQGPEFLTYFQNEAQLEKSRLLSDRFSAERPKGSFSTLEIQRTEQGDSAMYLCASSFSRLAGGDKENEQFFGPGTRLTVL.

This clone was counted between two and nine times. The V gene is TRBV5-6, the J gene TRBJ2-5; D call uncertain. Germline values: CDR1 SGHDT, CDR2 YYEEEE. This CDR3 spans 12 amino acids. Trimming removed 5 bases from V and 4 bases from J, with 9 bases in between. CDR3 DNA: TGTGCCAGCAGTATTCGGAGAGAGACCCAGTACTTC. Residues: CASSIRRETQYF.

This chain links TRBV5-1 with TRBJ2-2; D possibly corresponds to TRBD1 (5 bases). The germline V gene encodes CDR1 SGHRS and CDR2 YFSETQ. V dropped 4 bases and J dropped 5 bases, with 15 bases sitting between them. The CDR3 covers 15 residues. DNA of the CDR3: TGCGCCAGCAGCCAGACAGTGACCGGGACCGGGGAGCTGTTTTTT. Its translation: CASSQTVTGTGELFF. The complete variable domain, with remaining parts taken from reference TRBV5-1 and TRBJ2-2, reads KAGVTQTPRYLIKTRGQQVTLSCSPISGHRSVSWYQQTPGQGLQFLFEYFSETQRNKGNFPGRFSGRQFSNSRSEMNVSTLELGDSALYLCASSQTVTGTGELFFGEGSRLTVL.

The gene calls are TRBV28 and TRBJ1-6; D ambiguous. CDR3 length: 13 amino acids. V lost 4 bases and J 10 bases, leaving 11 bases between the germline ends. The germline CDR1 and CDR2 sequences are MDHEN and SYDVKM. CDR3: CASSYGNGSPLHF. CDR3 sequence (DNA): TGTGCCAGCAGTTACGGGAACGGCTCACCCCTCCACTTT.

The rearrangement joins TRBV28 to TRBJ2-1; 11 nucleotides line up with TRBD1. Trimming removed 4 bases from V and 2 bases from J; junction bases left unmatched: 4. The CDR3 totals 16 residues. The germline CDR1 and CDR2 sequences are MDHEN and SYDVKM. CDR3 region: CASSWEGQGAYNEQFF. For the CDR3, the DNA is TGTGCCAGCAGTTGGGAGGGACAGGGGGCCTACAATGAGCAGTTCTTC.

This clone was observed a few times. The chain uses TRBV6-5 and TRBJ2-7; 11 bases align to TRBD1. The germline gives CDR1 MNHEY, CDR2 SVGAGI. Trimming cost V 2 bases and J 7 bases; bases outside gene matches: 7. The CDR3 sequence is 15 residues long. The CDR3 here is CASSYQPDRGREQYF. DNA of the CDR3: TGTGCCAGCAGTTACCAACCGGACAGGGGGCGGGAGCAGTACTTC.

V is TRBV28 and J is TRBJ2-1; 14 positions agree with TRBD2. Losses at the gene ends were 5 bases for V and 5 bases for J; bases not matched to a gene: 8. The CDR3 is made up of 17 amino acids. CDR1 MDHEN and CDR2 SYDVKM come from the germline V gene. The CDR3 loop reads CASSISGTSGRHNEQFF. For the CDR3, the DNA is TGTGCCAGCAGTATCTCCGGGACTAGCGGGAGACACAATGAGCAGTTCTTC.

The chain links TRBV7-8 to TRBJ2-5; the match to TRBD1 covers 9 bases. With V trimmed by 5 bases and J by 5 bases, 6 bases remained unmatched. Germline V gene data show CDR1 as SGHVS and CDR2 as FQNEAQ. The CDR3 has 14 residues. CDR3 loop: CASSQRTGEETQYF. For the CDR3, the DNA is TGTGCCAGCAGCCAGAGGACAGGGGAGGAGACCCAGTACTTC.

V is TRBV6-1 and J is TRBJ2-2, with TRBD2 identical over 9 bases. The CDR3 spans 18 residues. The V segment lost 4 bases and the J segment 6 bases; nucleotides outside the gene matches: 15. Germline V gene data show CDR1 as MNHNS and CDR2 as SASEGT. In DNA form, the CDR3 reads TGTGCCAGCAGTGGTTACGGTCCAGCGGGAGGTGGGGCCGGGGAGCTGTTTTTT. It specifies CASSGYGPAGGGAGELFF.

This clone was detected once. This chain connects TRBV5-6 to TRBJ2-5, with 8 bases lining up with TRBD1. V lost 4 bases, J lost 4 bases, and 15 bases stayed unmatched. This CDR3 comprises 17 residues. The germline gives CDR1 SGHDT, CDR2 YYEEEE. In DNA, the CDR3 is TGTGCCAGCAGCCCCCTTGCTAGCGACAGGGGAGGAGAGACCCAGTACTTC. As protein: CASSPLASDRGGETQYF.

CDR3 region: CATSTSGSTETQYF. CDR3 nucleotide sequence: TGTGCCACCAGCACTAGCGGGAGCACAGAGACCCAGTACTTC. The chain joins TRBV15 to TRBJ2-5; 10 nucleotides line up with TRBD2. Looked up from germline, CDR1 is LNHNV and CDR2 is YYDKDF (reference sequence). This CDR3 spans 14 amino acids. The J segment lost 4 bases and the V segment lost 4 bases, leaving 3 bases of the junction unmatched.

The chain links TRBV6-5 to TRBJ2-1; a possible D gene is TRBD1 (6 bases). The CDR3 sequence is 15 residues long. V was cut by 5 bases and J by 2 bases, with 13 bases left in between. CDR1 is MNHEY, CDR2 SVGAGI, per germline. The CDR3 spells CASSRNREPYNEQFF. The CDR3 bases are TGTGCCAGCAGTCGGAACAGGGAGCCCTACAATGAGCAGTTCTTC.